Listed below are T cell receptor beta chains from one sample, sequenced in a study of blood T cell repertoires in COVID-19. Clones were sequenced by immunoSEQ multiplex PCR, and TCRdb holds only the in-frame ones, with some missing. The table lists a few hundred thousand clones, just over 90% of them singletons. The sample consisted of PBMCs or T cells enriched from blood (not recorded which). The receptor set was obtained from a woman aged 40 to 49 who had been exposed to COVID-19. The CDR3 runs from the conserved cysteine through the conserved F or W. The order of the fields is clone size, J gene, D gene, V gene, CDR3 protein, CDR3 DNA. The D gene is left open where the match is weak. Only some rows state a clone size, as once, few, many or a class for expanded clones.

NA,TRBJ1-1,TRBD1,TRBV11-2,CASSRRDRGTEAFF,TGTGCCAGCAGCCGCCGAGACAGGGGCACTGAAGCTTTCTTT
NA,TRBJ1-5,TRBD1,TRBV30,CAWSRDRKEQPQHF,TGTGCCTGGAGCCGGGACAGGAAGGAACAGCCCCAGCATTTT
NA,TRBJ1-1,TRBD1,TRBV6-5,CATQGQGWETEAFF,TGTGCCACTCAGGGACAGGGATGGGAGACTGAAGCTTTCTTT
NA,TRBJ1-5,TRBD1,TRBV19,CASSWGQGGGQPQHF,TGTGCCAGTAGCTGGGGGCAGGGGGGCGGTCAGCCCCAGCATTTT
NA,TRBJ2-7,NA,TRBV11-3,CASSLDRSYEQYF,TGTGCCAGCAGCTTAGACAGATCCTACGAGCAGTACTTC
once,TRBJ1-1,NA,TRBV18,CASSATGFTEAFF,TGTGCCAGCTCGGCTACAGGGTTCACTGAAGCTTTCTTT
once,TRBJ2-7,TRBD1,TRBV28,CASRTTGGMSYEQYF,TGTGCCAGCCGTACCACAGGGGGCATGTCCTACGAGCAGTACTTC
NA,TRBJ1-4,TRBD1,TRBV5-3,CARSPWDRYGKLFF,TGTGCCAGAAGCCCATGGGACAGGTACGGAAAACTGTTTTTT
NA,TRBJ1-3,NA,TRBV12-5,CAQDPGRRESENTIYF,TGTGCTCAGGACCCAGGGAGGCGCGAGTCTGAAAACACCATATATTTT
NA,TRBJ1-2,NA,TRBV3-1/TRBV3-2,CASSQDMRAGYTF,TGTGCCAGCAGCCAAGATATGCGGGCTGGCTACACCTTC
NA,TRBJ1-3,NA,TRBV5-8,CASSLTAFSGNTIYF,TGTGCCAGCAGTTTAACAGCTTTCTCTGGAAACACCATATATTTT
NA,TRBJ1-1,NA,TRBV18,CASSLRLGRAEAFF,TGTGCCAGCTCACTCCGCCTCGGGCGGGCTGAAGCTTTCTTT
NA,TRBJ2-1,TRBD2,TRBV2,CASSEIRLAPYNEQFF,TGTGCCAGCAGTGAAATCAGACTAGCCCCGTACAATGAGCAGTTCTTC
NA,TRBJ1-3,NA,TRBV19,CASMGAVSSGNTIYF,TGTGCCAGTATGGGGGCGGTAAGCTCTGGAAACACCATATATTTT
NA,TRBJ2-2,NA,TRBV9,CASSVGQGGTGELFF,TGTGCCAGCAGCGTAGGTCAGGGGGGCACCGGGGAGCTGTTTTTT
NA,TRBJ2-7,TRBD1,TRBV11-3,CASSLGQGFYEQYF,TGTGCCAGCAGCCTCGGACAGGGATTCTACGAGCAGTACTTC
NA,TRBJ2-1,NA,TRBV7-8,CASSPDSLNLNEQFF,TGTGCCAGCAGCCCGGACAGCTTGAACCTCAATGAGCAGTTCTTC
NA,TRBJ2-7,TRBD2,TRBV5-4,CASSLKSGGQDEQYF,TGTGCCAGCAGCTTGAAATCGGGGGGTCAGGACGAGCAGTACTTC
NA,TRBJ1-1,TRBD1,TRBV7-2,CASSFRGLSTEAFF,TGTGCCAGCAGCTTCAGGGGGTTGAGCACTGAAGCTTTCTTT
NA,TRBJ1-2,TRBD1,TRBV6-5,CASRTTGDLNGYTF,TGTGCCAGCAGAACAACAGGGGATCTAAATGGCTACACCTTC
NA,TRBJ1-3,NA,TRBV7-6,CASKRQNTGNTIYF,TGTGCCAGCAAACGACAGAATACGGGAAACACCATATATTTT
NA,TRBJ2-1,TRBD1,TRBV7-2,CASSLEGQGNEQFF,TGTGCCAGCAGCTTAGAGGGACAGGGGAATGAGCAGTTCTTC
NA,TRBJ2-5,TRBD1,TRBV5-4,CASSEPTGGLETQYF,TGTGCCAGCAGCGAACCTACAGGGGGGCTGGAGACCCAGTACTTC
NA,TRBJ1-5,TRBD1,TRBV5-8,CASSLRDRKFGSNQPQHF,TGTGCCAGCAGCTTGAGGGACAGGAAGTTTGGCAGCAATCAGCCCCAGCATTTT
NA,TRBJ2-2,NA,TRBV7-9,CASSPRQDTGELFF,TGTGCCAGCAGCCCTCGACAGGACACCGGGGAGCTGTTTTTT
NA,TRBJ2-1,TRBD2,TRBV15,CATSRPGFGLAYNEQFF,TGTGCCACCAGCAGACCGGGTTTCGGACTAGCTTACAATGAGCAGTTCTTC
NA,TRBJ2-1,NA,TRBV6-6,CASTPYSGGRINEQFF,TGTGCCAGCACCCCTTATTCGGGGGGCCGAATCAATGAGCAGTTCTTC
once,TRBJ2-5,NA,TRBV18,CASSPLGGEETQYF,TGTGCCAGCTCACCACTGGGGGGAGAAGAGACCCAGTACTTC
NA,TRBJ1-1,NA,TRBV7-9,CASSLVAGVGAEAFF,TGTGCCAGCAGCTTAGTGGCAGGGGTTGGGGCTGAAGCTTTCTTT
NA,TRBJ1-2,TRBD1,TRBV19,CASENRGTNYGYTF,TGTGCCAGTGAGAACAGGGGTACGAACTATGGCTACACCTTC
once,TRBJ1-2,TRBD1,TRBV2,CASSEIGQGYGYTF,TGTGCCAGCAGTGAAATAGGACAGGGTTATGGCTACACCTTC
once,TRBJ2-1,TRBD1,TRBV3-1/TRBV3-2,CASSHAGQGQNEQFF,TGTGCCAGCAGCCATGCGGGACAGGGTCAAAATGAGCAGTTCTTC
NA,TRBJ1-1,NA,TRBV7-2,CASTWAMNMNTEAFF,TGTGCCAGCACCTGGGCGATGAATATGAACACTGAAGCTTTCTTT
NA,TRBJ1-5,NA,TRBV18,CASSLRVLSSNQPQHF,TGTGCCAGCTCACTGAGGGTCCTAAGTAGCAATCAGCCCCAGCATTTT
few,TRBJ2-2,NA,TRBV19,CASSGQGNTGELFF,TGTGCCAGTAGTGGGCAGGGAAACACCGGGGAGCTGTTTTTT
NA,TRBJ1-1,NA,TRBV19,CASSSLVAGNTEAFF,TGTGCCAGTAGTAGTCTGGTGGCGGGGAACACTGAAGCTTTCTTT
NA,TRBJ1-6,NA,TRBV25-1,CASSNVGPLHF,TGTGCCAGCAGTAACGTCGGACCCCTCCACTTT
NA,TRBJ1-6,NA,TRBV2,CASSEVQGTSPLHF,TGTGCCAGCAGTGAAGTACAGGGTACTTCACCCCTCCACTTT
NA,TRBJ1-1,NA,TRBV6-4,CASRAQPTANTEAFF,TGTGCCAGCAGGGCCCAACCGACTGCGAACACTGAAGCTTTCTTT
NA,TRBJ2-7,NA,TRBV7-2,CASSTRSGHFYEQYF,TGTGCCAGCAGCACTAGATCGGGACATTTCTACGAGCAGTACTTC
once,TRBJ1-2,NA,TRBV19,CASSIELARGGYTF,TGTGCCAGTAGTATAGAACTGGCCAGGGGTGGCTACACCTTC
NA,TRBJ2-1,NA,TRBV3-1/TRBV3-2,CASSPPVWTGRSSYNEQFF,TGTGCCAGCAGCCCCCCCGTTTGGACGGGAAGGAGCTCCTACAATGAGCAGTTCTTC
NA,TRBJ2-5,TRBD1,TRBV30,CASGTGETQYF,TGTGCCAGTGGGACAGGGGAGACCCAGTACTTC
NA,TRBJ1-6,NA,TRBV5-8,CASSLVQGSNSPLHF,TGTGCCAGCAGCTTGGTGCAGGGTTCGAATTCACCCCTCCACTTT
NA,TRBJ2-4,NA,TRBV18,CASSPETGNIQYF,TGTGCCAGCTCACCAGAGACGGGAAACATTCAGTACTTC
few,TRBJ1-1,TRBD1,TRBV7-3,CASSRRQGDAAFF,TGTGCCAGCAGCCGCCGACAGGGTGACGCGGCTTTCTTT
NA,TRBJ1-1,NA,TRBV11-3,CASSLEATQRTEAFF,TGTGCCAGCAGCTTAGAGGCGACCCAGCGGACTGAAGCTTTCTTT
NA,TRBJ1-3,NA,TRBV3-1/TRBV3-2,CASSPWGGSGNTIYF,TGTGCCAGCAGCCCCTGGGGGGGAAGTGGAAACACCATATATTTT
NA,TRBJ2-5,TRBD1,TRBV18,CASSPKGAGETQYF,TGTGCCAGCTCACCCAAGGGGGCCGGGGAGACCCAGTACTTC
once,TRBJ1-1,NA,TRBV5-6,CASSLTGEAFF,TGTGCCAGCAGCTTGACAGGTGAAGCTTTCTTT
NA,TRBJ1-1,NA,TRBV3-1/TRBV3-2,CASSQGQGLNTEAFF,TGTGCCAGCAGCCAAGGTCAGGGTCTGAACACTGAAGCTTTCTTT
NA,TRBJ2-7,TRBD2,TRBV2,CASSGTSGAYEQYF,TGTGCCAGCAGCGGGACTAGCGGGGCCTACGAGCAGTACTTC
NA,TRBJ1-6,TRBD1,TRBV10-1,CASSRDRANSPLHF,TGCGCCAGCAGCCGGGACAGGGCCAATTCACCCCTCCACTTT
NA,TRBJ1-2,TRBD1,TRBV10-2,CASSEPTGGYPNYGYTF,TGCGCCAGCAGTGAGCCGACAGGGGGCTACCCTAACTATGGCTACACCTTC
once,TRBJ1-2,NA,TRBV18,CASSPPVAYGYTF,TGTGCCAGCTCACCCCCAGTAGCCTATGGCTACACCTTC